This passage covers 26 T cell receptor beta chains from one sample sequenced in a study of blood T cells in healthy people across ages. For the second PCR, which ran for about 6 to 11 cycles, a sample-barcoded 5' primer and a J-beta primer mix were used. TCRdb reprocessed the 5' RACE reads with MiXCR, giving one entry per CDR3 protein. The table records about 1.1 million distinct CDR3 sequences, around two fifths of them present only once. Source material: blood. All receptors come from a man between 18 and 35 years old in good health.

The sample holds a few counts of this clonotype. This chain joins TRBV2 and TRBJ2-1, with D possibly TRBD1 on 5 matching bases. Germline V gene data show CDR1 as SNHLY and CDR2 as FYNNEI. The CDR3 runs 15 residues. V gave up 1 base and J gave up 2 bases, with 9 bases separating them. This CDR3 reads CASSEVRVAYNEQFF. The CDR3, as DNA: TGTGCCAGCAGTGAAGTCAGGGTCGCCTACAATGAGCAGTTCTTC.

V is TRBV20-1 and J is TRBJ2-5, with D perhaps matching TRBD1 (6 bases). With the DNA end fitting TRBJ2-7 better, the J assignment may be wrong. Per germline, CDR1 DFQATT and CDR2 SNEGSKA (reference sequence). The CDR3 has 15 amino acids. CDR3 region: CSARDNRVVTYEQYF. CDR3 nucleotide sequence: TGCAGTGCTAGAGATAACAGGGTGGTAACCTACGAGCAGTACTTC.

This clonotype was seen a few times. V is TRBV2 and J is TRBJ1-5; TRBD1 matches 7 bases. There are 16 residues in the CDR3. V dropped 6 bases and J dropped 3; count of bases not matched to a gene: 11. Germline CDR1 reads SNHLY; CDR2 reads FYNNEI. CDR3 residues: CASRAPGGQNNQPQHF. CDR3 bases: TGTGCCAGCAGAGCCCCCGGGGGACAGAACAATCAGCCCCAGCATTTT.

The J gene is TRBJ2-1, the V gene TRBV7-2; 9 nucleotides line up with TRBD2. V lost 2 bases and J lost 6; bases outside the gene matches: 11. Germline CDR1 SGHTA, CDR2 FQGNSA. The CDR3 is made up of 17 amino acids. For the CDR3, the DNA is TGTGCCAGCAGCTTACGGCTCGGCGGGGGGGCTGGCAATGAGCAGTTCTTC. It yields the protein CASSLRLGGGAGNEQFF.

This clonotype was seen only a few times. The chain links TRBV12-3 or TRBV12-4 to TRBJ1-1; 7 bases are a match to TRBD1. Germline trimming cut 5 bases from V and 7 bases from J; bases unmatched to any gene: 7. This CDR3 has 13 residues. The chain's CDR3 is CASSPGTAGEAFF. The CDR3 DNA reads TGTGCCAGCAGTCCCGGGACAGCCGGTGAAGCTTTCTTT.

The chain couples TRBV29-1 to TRBJ1-1; weak D call: TRBD1 (5 bases). V lost 1 base and J lost 2, with 14 bases in between. The CDR3 consists of 15 residues. Germline lookup yields CDR1 SQVTM and CDR2 ANQGSEA. The CDR3 DNA sequence: TGCAGCGTTGAAGTTAGGGGACGGGATAACACTGAAGCTTTCTTT. It is translated as CSVEVRGRDNTEAFF.

The rearrangement links TRBV3-1 to TRBJ1-2, with no clear D. Trimming removed 0 bases from V and 5 bases from J, with 13 bases in between. Per germline, CDR1 LGHDT and CDR2 YNNKEL (reference sequence). This CDR3 has 15 residues. The CDR3 reads CASSQDLGYRYGYTF. CDR3 nucleotides: TGTGCCAGCAGCCAAGATTTAGGGTATCGATATGGCTACACCTTC.

For this clonotype: Germline is not matched at one junction end, which may reflect a read error. V gene TRBV7-9 combines with J gene TRBJ2-1, with TRBD1 matching over 7 bases. CDR3 length: 15 amino acids. CDR1 is SEHNR and CDR2 is FQNEAQ in the germline V gene (reference sequence). CDR3 sequence: CVSSAPGQFNNEQFF. The CDR3 DNA reads TGTGTCAGCAGCGCACCGGGACAGTTTAACAATGAGCAGTTCTTC.

This clonotype has just one count. V usage is TRBV7-9 and J usage is TRBJ2-7; no firm D call. CDR1 is SEHNR, CDR2 FQNEAQ, per germline (reference sequence). The CDR3 has 11 residues. V was pared by 1 base and J by 10 bases, with 8 bases between. The CDR3: CASSLGSFQYF. CDR3 nucleotide sequence: TGTGCCAGCAGCTTAGGTTCATTTCAGTACTTC.

This clonotype was found a few times. The rearrangement uses TRBV12-3 or TRBV12-4 and TRBJ2-1; the D gene could be TRBD1 or TRBD2 (5 bases each). Deletions cut 7 bases from V and 6 bases from J, with 19 bases between. There are 15 residues in the CDR3. The CDR3 region is CASTKDWGTSNEQFF. Here the CDR3 DNA reads TGTGCCAGCACCAAAGACTGGGGCACTAGCAATGAGCAGTTCTTC.

V usage is TRBV7-2 and J usage is TRBJ2-3; perhaps D is TRBD1 or TRBD2 (5 bases each). V shed 4 bases and J shed 4 bases, with 15 bases lying between them. The germline CDR1 and CDR2 sequences are SGHTA and FQGNSA. This CDR3 spans 15 amino acids. The CDR3 bases are TGTGCCAGCAGCTCCCGGGACCAGGATGCAGATACGCAGTATTTT. This sequence encodes CASSSRDQDADTQYF.

This clonotype occurred a few times. The chain couples TRBV20-1 to TRBJ1-4; a possible D gene is TRBD1 (6 bases). CDR1 is DFQATT, CDR2 SNEGSKA, per germline (reference sequence). The CDR3 extends over 16 amino acids. Trimming took off 5 bases at V and 4 bases at J, with 20 bases between the two ends. CDR3: CSALDSSALYNEKLFF. CDR3 DNA sequence: TGCAGTGCTCTGGACAGCTCCGCCCTTTATAATGAAAAACTGTTTTTT.

This clonotype was counted many times. The CDR3 DNA sequence: TGCAGCGTCCACTCCGGGACAGGGAAATGCGAGCAGTACTTC. Its translation is CSVHSGTGKCEQYF. The gene calls are TRBV29-1 and TRBJ2-5, with 9 bases lining up with TRBD1. The end of the DNA aligns better with TRBJ2-7, so the J call may be wrong. Germline V gene sequence: CDR1 SQVTM, CDR2 ANQGSEA. The CDR3 is made up of 14 amino acids.

V usage is TRBV29-1 and J usage is TRBJ1-2, with D possibly TRBD1 on 6 matching bases. The CDR3 loop spans 12 amino acids. Per the germline V gene, CDR1 is SQVTM and CDR2 is ANQGSEA. The germline V and J ends were trimmed by 5 bases and 9 bases, with 16 bases remaining between them. The CDR3 protein is CSVRNRDASYTF. CDR3 in DNA: TGCAGCGTTCGAAACAGGGATGCAAGCTACACCTTC.

This sequence joins TRBV7-2 and TRBJ2-4, with 8 bases identical to TRBD1. Trimming took 3 bases from V and 3 from J; bases not matched to a gene: 7. The germline CDR1 and CDR2 sequences are SGHTA and FQGNSA. This CDR3 region has 16 residues. The CDR3 protein is CASSLVPDRVKNIQYF. CDR3 in DNA: TGTGCCAGCAGCTTGGTTCCGGACAGGGTCAAAAACATTCAGTACTTC.

The chain employs TRBV7-2 and TRBJ1-5, with a possible D match to TRBD1 (5 bases). V was clipped by 3 bases and J by 4 bases, with 13 bases between them. Germline lookup yields CDR1 SGHTA and CDR2 FQGNSA. The CDR3 sequence is 15 residues long. The CDR3 region is CASSFDGATNQPQHF. Written as DNA, the CDR3 is TGTGCCAGCAGCTTTGATGGGGCGACTAATCAGCCCCAGCATTTT.

The rearrangement joins TRBV4-1 to TRBJ2-7, with a weak D call TRBD1 (6 bases). Germline CDR1 is MGHRA and CDR2 is YSYEKL. The CDR3 has 14 residues. Between the trimmed V and J ends, which lost 1 base and 3 bases, there was a span of 10 bases. The CDR3 here is CASSQGRDNYEQYF. Written as DNA, the CDR3 is TGCGCCAGCAGCCAAGGACGGGACAACTACGAGCAGTACTTC.

This chain joins TRBV10-3 and TRBJ1-1; TRBD1 agrees at 7 bases. With 8 bases clipped from V and 4 bases from J, the junction kept 7 bases outside the gene matches. Germline values: CDR1 ENHRY, CDR2 SYGVKD. The CDR3 contains 13 residues. The DNA for the CDR3 is TGTGCCATCCGGGACGAGGGGGCCACTGAAGCTTTCTTT. It codes for CAIRDEGATEAFF.

This clonotype appeared a few times. CDR3: CSVDSRSGYTF. The CDR3 DNA follows: TGCAGCGTTGACAGCCGGTCCGGCTACACCTTC. V is TRBV29-1 and J is TRBJ1-2; D unresolved. V was cut by 3 bases and J by 8 bases, with 10 bases left in between. The CDR3 contains 11 residues. Germline V gene lookup returns CDR1 SQVTM and CDR2 ANQGSEA.

The chain links TRBV18 to TRBJ2-3; TRBD1 is a possible D gene (5 bases). Trimming pared 5 bases from V and 2 bases from J, leaving 14 bases between. Looked up from germline, CDR1 is KGHSH and CDR2 is LQKENI. CDR3 length: 15 amino acids. The CDR3 is CASSNRRGDTDTQYF. The DNA of the CDR3 is TGTGCCAGCTCAAACAGGCGAGGAGACACAGATACGCAGTATTTT.

V gene TRBV20-1 combines with J gene TRBJ2-1, with 7 bases lining up with TRBD1. CDR3 length equals 13 residues. The V segment lost 6 bases and the J segment 4 bases; nucleotides outside the gene matches: 6. From germline, CDR1 is DFQATT and CDR2 SNEGSKA (reference sequence). The CDR3 is CSASGTEYNEQFF. The CDR3 DNA reads as TGCAGTGCCTCCGGGACAGAATACAATGAGCAGTTCTTC.

This clonotype was seen repeatedly, ten times or more. The chain employs TRBV29-1 and TRBJ1-1; D is possibly TRBD1 (5 bases). CDR3 size: 13 residues. V was shortened by 3 bases and J by 1 base, with 9 bases between the two germline ends. Looked up from germline, CDR1 is SQVTM and CDR2 is ANQGSEA. This CDR3 reads CSVERQTNTEAFF. DNA of the CDR3: TGCAGCGTTGAGCGACAGACGAACACTGAAGCTTTCTTT.

The chain couples TRBV10-3 to TRBJ1-1; the D is unclear. The V gene's germline CDR1 is ENHRY and CDR2 SYGVKD. The ends were cut back, 3 bases at V and 0 bases at J, with 14 bases in the middle. CDR3 length: 16 amino acids. CDR3 residues: CAISDLQVGMNTEAFF. DNA for the CDR3: TGTGCCATCAGTGACTTGCAGGTTGGGATGAACACTGAAGCTTTCTTT.

This chain links TRBV7-2 with TRBJ2-2; tentative D call: TRBD2 (6 bases). CDR1 is SGHTA, CDR2 FQGNSA, per germline. The CDR3 contains 17 residues. Trimming pared 1 base from V and 2 bases from J, leaving 14 bases between. CDR3 amino acids: CASSLVPTRSNTGELFF. The CDR3 DNA follows: TGTGCCAGCAGCTTAGTTCCGACTAGAAGTAACACCGGGGAGCTGTTTTTT.

This chain connects TRBV12-5 to TRBJ2-1; D gene ambiguous. CDR3 length equals 15 residues. Germline lookup yields CDR1 LGHNT and CDR2 FRNRAP. Trimming shortened V by 0 bases and J by 5 bases, and 11 bases separated the two germline ends. CDR3 sequence (DNA): TGTGCTAGTGGTTTGGTAGTGTCGTCCAACAATGAGCAGTTCTTC. Translating it yields CASGLVVSSNNEQFF.

The rearrangement uses TRBV20-1 and TRBJ2-3; TRBD2 aligns across 11 bases. The CDR3 extends over 17 amino acids. Germline loops: CDR1 DFQATT, CDR2 SNEGSKA (reference sequence). With 6 bases clipped from V and 0 bases from J, the junction kept 11 bases outside the gene matches. CDR3 in amino acids: CSAPRPTSGVSTDTQYF. In nucleotides, the CDR3 is TGCAGTGCACCCCGTCCGACTAGCGGGGTGAGCACAGATACGCAGTATTTT.